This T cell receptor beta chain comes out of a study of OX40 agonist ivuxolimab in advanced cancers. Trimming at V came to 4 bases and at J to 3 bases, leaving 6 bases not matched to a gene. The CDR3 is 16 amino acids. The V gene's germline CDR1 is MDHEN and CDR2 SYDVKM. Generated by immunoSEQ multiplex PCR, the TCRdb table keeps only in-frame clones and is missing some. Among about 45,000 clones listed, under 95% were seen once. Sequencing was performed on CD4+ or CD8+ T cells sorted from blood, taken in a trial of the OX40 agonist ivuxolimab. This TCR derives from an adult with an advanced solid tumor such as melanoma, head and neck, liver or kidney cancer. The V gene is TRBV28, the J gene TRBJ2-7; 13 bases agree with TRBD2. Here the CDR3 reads CASSSPGLAGNYEQYF. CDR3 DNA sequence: TGTGCCAGCAGTTCCCCGGGACTAGCGGGAAACTACGAGCAGTACTTC.